The text below deals with one TCR beta chain. Sequenced by immunoSEQ multiplex PCR; TCRdb stores in-frame clones only, minus some. The sample records around 1.6 million clones, approximately 98% being singletons. The CDR3 consists of 12 residues. Germline assignment: CDR1 MDHEN and CDR2 SYDVKM. V lost 6 bases, J lost 2 bases, and 5 bases lay in between. The study drew all its donors from Caucasian adults living in Nashville, Tennessee. Subsets obtained from CD4+ cells comprised CD45RA+ naive and CD45RA-negative memory cells. This sample is drawn from a study of shared clonotypes between healthy human individuals.

This rearrangement joins TRBV28 to TRBJ1-5, with D unresolved. The sequenced sample was naive CD4+ T cells sorted from blood. Specified subset: CD45RA+ positively selected. The clonotype comes from a man aged 25-45 years in good health. CDR3 nucleotides: TGTGCCAGCAGGTGGGGCAATCAGCCCCAGCATTTT. This codes for CASRWGNQPQHF.